This TCR beta chain was sequenced for a study of yellow fever vaccine responses in identical twins. Trimming left V 11 bases short and J 3 bases short, with 14 bases between. This CDR3 contains 13 residues. Germline CDR1 SGHTA, CDR2 FQGTGA. This clonotype was seen once. TCRdb analysed the RT-PCR reads with MiXCR anew, one entry per CDR3 protein. The sample consists of more than 3,000 distinct CDR3 sequences, about 85% of them appearing once. The sample here was T cells from blood (PBMCs), unsorted or a sorted subset (not recorded which), taken before or after yellow fever vaccination (not recorded which). The V and J genes are TRBV7-3 and TRBJ2-4, with a tentative D call TRBD2 (5 bases). This TCR was recovered from a woman aged 18 to 35 who received the yellow fever vaccine. The CDR3 sequence is CAAGPGVKNIQYF. CDR3 in DNA: TGTGCCGCAGGCCCCGGGGTCAAAAACATTCAGTACTTC.